What follows are 4 T cell receptor beta chains derived from one specimen sequenced in a study of early T cells in non-severe SARS-CoV-2 infection. MiXCR, run by TCRdb on the 5' RACE reads, gives a single entry per CDR3 protein. The sample lists more than 95,000 distinct CDR3 sequences; more than 9.5% were seen once. This specimen was whole blood, taken at baseline. The receptor source for this set is an adult who was a healthcare worker with PCR-confirmed SARS-CoV-2 infection or an uninfected control (not recorded which).

There are many counts of this clonotype. This sequence joins TRBV10-3 and TRBJ2-3; D perhaps matches TRBD2 (6 bases). Germline V gene lookup returns CDR1 ENHRY and CDR2 SYGVKD. V was pared by 4 bases and J by 1 base, with 12 bases between. The CDR3 runs to 15 residues. This chain's CDR3 is CAISVRGRGTDTQYF. CDR3 DNA sequence: TGTGCCATCAGTGTGCGGGGTCGAGGCACAGATACGCAGTATTTT.

This clonotype was detected a few times. The V call is TRBV19, the J call TRBJ1-4; D is unclear. Germline V gives CDR1 LNHDA, CDR2 SQIVND (reference sequence). The germline V and J ends were trimmed by 9 bases and 3 bases, with 14 bases remaining between them. The CDR3 has 14 residues. DNA of the CDR3: TGTGCCAGCCAGCCGGACGGGGCTAATGAAAAACTGTTTTTT. Protein: CASQPDGANEKLFF.

This clonotype turned up a few times. The chain is built from TRBV20-1 and TRBJ2-2, with TRBD1 as a possible D gene (5 bases). Trimming cost V 6 bases and J 2 bases, with 10 bases left between them. The CDR3 extends over 13 amino acids. CDR1 DFQATT and CDR2 SNEGSKA come from the germline V gene (reference sequence). The CDR3 sequence is CSATTDNTGELFF. DNA of the CDR3: TGCAGTGCCACGACAGATAACACCGGGGAGCTGTTTTTT.

This clonotype was observed a handful of times. At one end, the junction sequence differs from germline, possibly due to a read error. This chain connects TRBV7-2 to TRBJ2-3; D not resolved. CDR3 length: 10 amino acids. The germline gives CDR1 SGHTA, CDR2 FQGNSA. This CDR3 is CASSLSRVVF. CDR3 nucleotides: TGTGCCAGCAGCTTATCACGGGTCGTTTTT.